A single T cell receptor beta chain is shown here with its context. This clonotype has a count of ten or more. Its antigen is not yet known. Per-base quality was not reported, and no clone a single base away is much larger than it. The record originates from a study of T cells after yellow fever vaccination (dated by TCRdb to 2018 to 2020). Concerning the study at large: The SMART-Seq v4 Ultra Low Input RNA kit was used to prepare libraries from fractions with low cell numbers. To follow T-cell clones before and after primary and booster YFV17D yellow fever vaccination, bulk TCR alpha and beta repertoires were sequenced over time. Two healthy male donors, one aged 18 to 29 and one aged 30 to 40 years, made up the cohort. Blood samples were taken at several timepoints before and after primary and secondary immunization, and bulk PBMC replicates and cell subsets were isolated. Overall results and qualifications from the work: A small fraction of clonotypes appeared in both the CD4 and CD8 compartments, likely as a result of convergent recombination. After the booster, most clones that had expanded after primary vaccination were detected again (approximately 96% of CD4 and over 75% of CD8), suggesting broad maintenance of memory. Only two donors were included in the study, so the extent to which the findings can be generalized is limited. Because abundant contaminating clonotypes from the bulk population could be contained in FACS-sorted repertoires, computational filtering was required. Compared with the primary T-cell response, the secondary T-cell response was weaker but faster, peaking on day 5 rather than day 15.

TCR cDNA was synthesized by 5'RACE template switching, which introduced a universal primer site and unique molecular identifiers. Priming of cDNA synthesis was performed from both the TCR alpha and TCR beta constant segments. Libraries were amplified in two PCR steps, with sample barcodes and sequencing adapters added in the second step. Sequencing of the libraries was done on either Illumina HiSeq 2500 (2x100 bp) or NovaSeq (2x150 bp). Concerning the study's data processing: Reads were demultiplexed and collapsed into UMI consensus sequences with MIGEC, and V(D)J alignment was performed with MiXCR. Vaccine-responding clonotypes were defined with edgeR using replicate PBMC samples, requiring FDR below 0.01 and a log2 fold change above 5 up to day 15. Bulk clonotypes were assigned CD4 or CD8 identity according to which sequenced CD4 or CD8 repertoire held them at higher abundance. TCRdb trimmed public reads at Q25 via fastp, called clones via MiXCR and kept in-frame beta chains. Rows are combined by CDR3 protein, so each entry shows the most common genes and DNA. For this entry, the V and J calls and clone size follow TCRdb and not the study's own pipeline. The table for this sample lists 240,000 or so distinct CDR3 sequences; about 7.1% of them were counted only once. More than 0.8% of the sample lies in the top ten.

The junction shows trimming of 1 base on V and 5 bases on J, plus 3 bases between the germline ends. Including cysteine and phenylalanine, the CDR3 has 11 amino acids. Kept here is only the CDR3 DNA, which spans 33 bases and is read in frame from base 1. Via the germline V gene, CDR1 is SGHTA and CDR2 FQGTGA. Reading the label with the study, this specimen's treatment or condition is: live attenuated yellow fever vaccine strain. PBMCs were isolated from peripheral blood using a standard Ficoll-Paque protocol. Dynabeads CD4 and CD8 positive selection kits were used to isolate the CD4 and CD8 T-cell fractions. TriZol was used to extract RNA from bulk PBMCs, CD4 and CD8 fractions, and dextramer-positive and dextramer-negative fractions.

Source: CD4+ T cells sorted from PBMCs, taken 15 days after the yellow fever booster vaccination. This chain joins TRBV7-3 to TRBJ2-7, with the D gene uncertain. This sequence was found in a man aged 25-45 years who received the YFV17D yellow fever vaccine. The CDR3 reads CASSLNHEQYF. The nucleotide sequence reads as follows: TGTGCCAGCAGCTTAAATCACGAGCAGTACTTC.